The rows below give T cell receptor beta chains drawn from one sample of a study of T cell clonotyping in hematopoietic cell transplantation. Clones were read by immunoSEQ multiplex PCR, and TCRdb kept only the in-frame ones, dropping some. The data hold 9,000 or so clones, with about 97% observed a single time. The source was peripheral blood mononuclear cells, collected 100 days after allogeneic stem cell transplant. These receptors were obtained from a male patient aged 55 to 69 who had an allogeneic stem cell transplant from a related donor, so the T cells may come from the graft donor. Some clones in this sample may be carry-over from other donors' samples. Both conserved end residues are part of each CDR3. A D gene is named only where the DNA matches it firmly. For some rows the clone size is stated as once, few or many, or as a class when expanded; others skip it.

v_call,d_call,clone_size,j_call,cdr3_nt,cdr3_aa
TRBV2,NA,NA,TRBJ1-1,TGTGCCAGCAGTGAAGCCCACACCGCTTTCTTT,CASSEAHTAFF
TRBV29-1,NA,NA,TRBJ2-1,TGCAGCGTTGAAGAAGATTTGCAGAATGAGCAGTTCTTC,CSVEEDLQNEQFF
TRBV10-1,NA,NA,TRBJ2-7,TGCGCCAGCAGTGAAGCAGGGGGACTGGGACTATACGAGCAGTACTTC,CASSEAGGLGLYEQYF
TRBV4-1,NA,NA,TRBJ2-3,TGCGCCAGCAGCCAACTCTCTTACACAGATACGCAGTATTTT,CASSQLSYTDTQYF
TRBV30,TRBD1,NA,TRBJ2-7,TGTGCCTGGGCCGGACAGGGAGGCCACGAGCAGTACTTC,CAWAGQGGHEQYF
TRBV7-2,NA,NA,TRBJ2-3,TGTGCCAGCAGCTTTACCATGTACCCTCAAGATACGCAGTATTTT,CASSFTMYPQDTQYF
TRBV19,NA,NA,TRBJ2-7,TGTGCCAGTAGTATAGTCGGGGACTCCTACGAGCAGTACTTC,CASSIVGDSYEQYF
TRBV7-8,NA,NA,TRBJ1-5,TGTGCCAGCAGCACAACTTATAGCAATCAGCCCCAGCATTTT,CASSTTYSNQPQHF
TRBV7-3,NA,NA,TRBJ1-1,TGTGCCAGCAGCCCTGACAGCGGGTCGATGAACACTGAAGCTTTCTTT,CASSPDSGSMNTEAFF
TRBV7-7,NA,NA,TRBJ1-4,TGTGCTAGCAGCTCCGACAGTCGGGGTGAAAAACTGTTTTTT,CASSSDSRGEKLFF
TRBV6-5,NA,NA,TRBJ1-4,TGTGCCAGCAGTTGGTCCCTTAATGAAAAACTGTTTTTT,CASSWSLNEKLFF
TRBV7-3,TRBD1,once,TRBJ1-1,TGTGCCAGCAGCTACACGGGACAGGCGAACACTGAAGCTTTCTTT,CASSYTGQANTEAFF
TRBV25-1,TRBD1,NA,TRBJ1-2,TGTGCCAGTAGTCAGGGGGCTGATAACTATGGCTACACCTTC,CASSQGADNYGYTF
TRBV6-4,TRBD2,NA,TRBJ2-1,TGTGCCAGCAGTCTAGCGGGGGGTTCCAATGAGCAGTTCTTC,CASSLAGGSNEQFF
TRBV30,TRBD1,NA,TRBJ1-6,TGTGCCTGGGACAGGGACGGAAATTCACCCCTCCACTTT,CAWDRDGNSPLHF
TRBV7-9,NA,NA,TRBJ1-2,TGTGCCAGCAGCTTACTCGTGGGGTTTGGCTACACCTTC,CASSLLVGFGYTF
TRBV7-2,NA,NA,TRBJ1-4,TGTGCCAGCAGCTTCTTCCCGGCAGGGGCTAATGAAAAACTGTTTTTT,CASSFFPAGANEKLFF
TRBV18,TRBD1,NA,TRBJ2-7,TGTGCCAGCTCACCCCCCACAGGGGCCTCCGAGCAGTACTTC,CASSPPTGASEQYF
TRBV4-3,NA,NA,TRBJ2-2,TGCGCCAGCGAGGGCAGGCTGAACACCGGGGAGCTGTTTTTT,CASEGRLNTGELFF
TRBV28,TRBD1,NA,TRBJ1-1,TGTGCCAGCAGTTTCCTCGGACAGGGACGAGCTTTCTTT,CASSFLGQGRAFF
TRBV28,TRBD2,NA,TRBJ2-1,TGTGCCAGCAGGCTTCCGACTAGCGGGGGGGATGAGCAGTTCTTC,CASRLPTSGGDEQFF
TRBV2,NA,NA,TRBJ1-1,TGTGCCAGCAGCCAAAGAAGTAGCACTGAAGCTTTCTTT,CASSQRSSTEAFF
TRBV20-1,NA,NA,TRBJ1-3,TGCAGTGTAAACGCTGGAAACACCATATATTTT,CSVNAGNTIYF
TRBV27,NA,few,TRBJ2-7,TGTGCCAGCAGTGAACCCAGGGGGAGGACCGAGCAGTACTTC,CASSEPRGRTEQYF
TRBV5-1,NA,NA,TRBJ1-4,TGCGCCAGCAGCGTGCAGCAGGGCACTAATGAAAAACTGTTTTTT,CASSVQQGTNEKLFF
TRBV28,NA,once,TRBJ1-1,TGTGCCAGCAGTCAGACAGTTAACACTGAAGCTTTCTTT,CASSQTVNTEAFF
TRBV29-1,TRBD1,NA,TRBJ2-1,TGCAGCGTTTCACAGGGGGTGTATCTCGAGCAGTTCTTC,CSVSQGVYLEQFF
TRBV19,NA,NA,TRBJ1-1,TGTGCCAGTAGCTCCCGAGGGGTCACTGAAGCTTTCTTT,CASSSRGVTEAFF
TRBV28,TRBD1,NA,TRBJ1-2,TGTGCCAGCAGTTTGCGGACAGGGAGACGTGGCTACACCTTC,CASSLRTGRRGYTF
TRBV7-2,TRBD1,NA,TRBJ1-2,TGTGCCAGCAGCTCATCAGGGGGTGGCTACACCTTC,CASSSSGGGYTF
TRBV7-9,NA,NA,TRBJ2-5,TGTGCCAGCAGCTTAGTGGCCAGTTTCCAAGAGACCCAGTACTTC,CASSLVASFQETQYF
TRBV28,TRBD1,NA,TRBJ1-1,TGTGCCAGCATACGTGCAGGGGGCGCCACTGAAGCTTTCTTT,CASIRAGGATEAFF
TRBV14,NA,NA,TRBJ1-3,TGTGCCAGCAGCCAAGTACGAGGACGGCCCTCTGGAAACACCATATATTTT,CASSQVRGRPSGNTIYF
TRBV29-1,TRBD1,once,TRBJ1-2,TGCAGCGTTGAAAGGGACAGGGGTGGATGGTATGGCTACACCTTC,CSVERDRGGWYGYTF
TRBV5-1,NA,NA,TRBJ1-1,TGCGCCAGCAGCTTGGTAGTGAACACTGAAGCTTTCTTT,CASSLVVNTEAFF
TRBV5-1,TRBD1,NA,TRBJ2-7,TGCGCCAGCAGTAGGGGGGACAGGGGCTACGAGCAGTACTTC,CASSRGDRGYEQYF
TRBV11-2,NA,NA,TRBJ1-2,TGTGCCAGCACCCCGGACAGAAACGGCTACACCTTC,CASTPDRNGYTF
TRBV7-2,NA,NA,TRBJ1-5,TGTGCCAGCAGTTACGGGGTGAATTCGCCCCAGCATTTT,CASSYGVNSPQHF
TRBV6-5,NA,NA,TRBJ1-1,TGTGCCAGCATTCCAGCCGGGACGGCCAACACTGAAGCTTTCTTT,CASIPAGTANTEAFF
TRBV19,NA,NA,TRBJ1-2,TGTGCCAGTAGTATCTTGGCTCCGGACGGGGTTTACTATGGCTACACCTTC,CASSILAPDGVYYGYTF
TRBV19,NA,NA,TRBJ1-4,TGTGCCAGTAGTATTAATTTTGCAACTAATGAAAAACTGTTTTTT,CASSINFATNEKLFF
TRBV25-1,NA,NA,TRBJ1-6,TGTGCCAGCAGTGTATCGAACTCCTATAATTCACCCCTCCACTTT,CASSVSNSYNSPLHF
TRBV7-6,TRBD1,once,TRBJ1-4,TGTGCCAGCAGCTACGAACAGGGGCTCGAAAATGAAAAACTGTTTTTT,CASSYEQGLENEKLFF
TRBV6-5,TRBD1,NA,TRBJ1-1,TGTGCCAGCAGTTCCTTACAGGGGGACACTGAAGCTTTCTTT,CASSSLQGDTEAFF
TRBV10-3,TRBD1,NA,TRBJ1-1,TGTGCCATCAGCGAGGGACAGGGGAACACTGAAGCTTTCTTT,CAISEGQGNTEAFF
TRBV28,NA,NA,TRBJ2-3,TGTGCCAGCAGTGGAGGGATGGCAGATACGCAGTATTTT,CASSGGMADTQYF
TRBV28,NA,NA,TRBJ1-2,TGTGCCAGCAGTTCTTTCGGCCCAACCAATGGAGGGGATTGGTACTATGGCTACACCTTC,CASSSFGPTNGGDWYYGYTF
TRBV19,NA,NA,TRBJ1-2,TGTGCCAGTAGTACCCTGAGGGACGACTATGGCTACACCTTC,CASSTLRDDYGYTF
TRBV2,TRBD2,NA,TRBJ2-3,TGTGCCAGCAGGGGGAGGAGACTAGCGGGGGGCACAGATACGCAGTATTTT,CASRGRRLAGGTDTQYF
TRBV4-1,NA,NA,TRBJ1-1,TGCGCCAGCAGCCAAGTTGCGCATCAGGGAGAAGCTTTCTTT,CASSQVAHQGEAFF
TRBV23-1,NA,NA,TRBJ1-2,TGCGCCAGCAGTCCAAATAGTGGGAACTATGGCTACACCTTC,CASSPNSGNYGYTF
TRBV7-3,TRBD1,NA,TRBJ2-7,TGTGCCAGCAGCCCTGGGGGGACAGGGAGGGAGGAGCAGTACTTC,CASSPGGTGREEQYF
TRBV5-1,NA,NA,TRBJ2-3,TGCGCCAGCAGCGTGGCAGGGCACCCCACAGATACGCAGTATTTT,CASSVAGHPTDTQYF
TRBV4-2,NA,NA,TRBJ1-6,TGTGCCAGCAGGGGCTCGGGCTATAATTCACCCCTCCACTTT,CASRGSGYNSPLHF
TRBV5-6,NA,NA,TRBJ1-6,TGTGCCAGCAGCCCGGGACCCGAAGAGCCACCCCTCCACTTT,CASSPGPEEPPLHF
TRBV4-3,NA,NA,TRBJ2-7,TGCGCCAGCAGCCAAGATCCCGGCGGTACCCGTGAGCAGTACTTC,CASSQDPGGTREQYF
TRBV6-1,NA,NA,TRBJ1-6,TGTGCCAGCCTCGGGTTCTCACCCCTCCACTTT,CASLGFSPLHF
TRBV28,NA,NA,TRBJ2-5,TGTGCCAGCAGTCTCCGAGAAGGGAGAGAGACCCAGTACTTC,CASSLREGRETQYF
TRBV6-1,TRBD1,NA,TRBJ1-2,TGTGCCAGCAGCGCATTTCAGGGGGTCGAGGGCTACACCTTC,CASSAFQGVEGYTF